This T cell receptor beta chain was documented in a study of cytomegalovirus exposure and HLA in healthy donors. Using immunoSEQ multiplex PCR, the repertoire was profiled, and TCRdb retains in-frame clones only, with some absent. This table holds 130,000 or so clones, under 90% found once. The CDR3 covers 12 residues. Germline values: CDR1 MDHEN, CDR2 SYDVKM. V shed 10 bases and J shed 6 bases, with 10 bases lying between them. The chain combines TRBV28 with TRBJ1-6, with D uncertain. The sequenced material came from PBMCs. The clonotype originates from a man aged 25 to 40 in good health and CMV-seronegative. This CDR3 reads CATVVSNSPLHF. Here the CDR3 DNA reads TGTGCCACCGTTGTTAGTAATTCACCCCTCCACTTT.